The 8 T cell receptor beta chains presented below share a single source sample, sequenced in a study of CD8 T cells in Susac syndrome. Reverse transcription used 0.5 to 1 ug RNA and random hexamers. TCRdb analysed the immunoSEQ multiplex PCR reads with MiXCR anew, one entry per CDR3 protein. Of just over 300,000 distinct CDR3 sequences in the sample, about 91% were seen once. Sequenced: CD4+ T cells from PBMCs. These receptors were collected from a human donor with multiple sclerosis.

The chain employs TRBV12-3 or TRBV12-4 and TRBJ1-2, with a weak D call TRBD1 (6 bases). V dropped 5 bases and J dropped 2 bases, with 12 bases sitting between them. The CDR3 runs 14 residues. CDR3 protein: CASSLLGQNYGYTF. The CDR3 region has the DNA TGTGCCAGCAGTCTCCTTGGACAGAACTATGGCTACACCTTC.

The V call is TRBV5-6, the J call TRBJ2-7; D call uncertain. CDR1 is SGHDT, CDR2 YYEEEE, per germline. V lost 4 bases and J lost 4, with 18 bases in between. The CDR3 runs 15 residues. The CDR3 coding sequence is TGTGCCAGCAGCCTGGGATCCCTGACTTATTACGAGCAGTACTTC. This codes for CASSLGSLTYYEQYF.

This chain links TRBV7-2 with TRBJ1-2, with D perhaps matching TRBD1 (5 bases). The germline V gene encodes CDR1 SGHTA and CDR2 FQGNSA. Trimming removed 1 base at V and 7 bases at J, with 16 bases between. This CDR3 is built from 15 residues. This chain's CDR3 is CASSLERARVVGYTF. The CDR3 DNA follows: TGTGCCAGCAGCTTAGAAAGGGCCAGGGTCGTTGGCTACACCTTC.

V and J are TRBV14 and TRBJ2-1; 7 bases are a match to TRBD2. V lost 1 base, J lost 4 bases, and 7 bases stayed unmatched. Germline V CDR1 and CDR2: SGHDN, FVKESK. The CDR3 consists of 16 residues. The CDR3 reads CASSQAGGVPYNEQFF. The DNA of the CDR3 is TGTGCCAGCAGCCAAGCGGGGGGTGTCCCTTACAATGAGCAGTTCTTC.

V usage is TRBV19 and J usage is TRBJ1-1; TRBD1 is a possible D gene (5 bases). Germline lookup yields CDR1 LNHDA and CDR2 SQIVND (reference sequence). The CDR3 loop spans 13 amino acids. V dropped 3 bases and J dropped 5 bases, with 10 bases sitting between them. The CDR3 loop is CASSMQGGTEAFF. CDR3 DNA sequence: TGTGCCAGTAGTATGCAGGGTGGGACTGAAGCTTTCTTT.

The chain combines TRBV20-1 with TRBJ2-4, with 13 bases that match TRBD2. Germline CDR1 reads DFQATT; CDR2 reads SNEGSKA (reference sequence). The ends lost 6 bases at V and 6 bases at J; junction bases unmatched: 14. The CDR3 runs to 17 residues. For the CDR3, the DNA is TGCAGTGCCATGGGGACTAGCGGGACCACCCGGGGAAACATTCAGTACTTC. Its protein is CSAMGTSGTTRGNIQYF.

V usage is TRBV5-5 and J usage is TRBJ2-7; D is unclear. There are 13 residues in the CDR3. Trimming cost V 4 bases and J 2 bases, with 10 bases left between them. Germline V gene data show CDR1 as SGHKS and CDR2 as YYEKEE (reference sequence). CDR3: CASSPGLTYEQYF. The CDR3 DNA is TGTGCCAGCAGCCCCGGTCTAACCTACGAGCAGTACTTC.

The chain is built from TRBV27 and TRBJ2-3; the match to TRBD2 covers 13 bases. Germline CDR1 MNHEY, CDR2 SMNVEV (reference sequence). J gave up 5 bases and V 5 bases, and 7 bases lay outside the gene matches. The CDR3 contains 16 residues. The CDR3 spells CASSRWTSGGRDTQYF. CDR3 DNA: TGTGCCAGCAGTCGCTGGACTAGCGGGGGTAGAGATACGCAGTATTTT.